These T cell receptor beta chains were read from a single sample in a study of control samples from healthy donors and cancer patients. Using immunoSEQ multiplex PCR, the repertoire was profiled, and TCRdb retains in-frame clones only, with some absent. The table includes under 150,000 clones, roughly 86% detected once. Sample: PBMCs. The receptors were sampled from a man aged 45-65 years with head and neck cancer. Both conserved end residues are part of each CDR3. The order of the fields is D gene, clone size, J gene, V gene, CDR3 DNA, CDR3 protein. A D gene is named only where the DNA matches it firmly. Clone sizes are given selectively: once, few, many, or a class where the clone is expanded.

d_call: .
clone_size: .
j_call: TRBJ1-1
v_call: TRBV30
cdr3_nt: TGTGCCGGGTCTAAGGGGCCCACTGAAGCTTTCTTT
cdr3_aa: CAGSKGPTEAFF

d_call: .
clone_size: .
j_call: TRBJ2-7
v_call: TRBV11-1
cdr3_nt: TGTGCCAGCAGCTCGATATACTACGAGCAGTACTTC
cdr3_aa: CASSSIYYEQYF

d_call: .
clone_size: few
j_call: TRBJ1-1
v_call: TRBV9
cdr3_nt: TGTGCCAGCAGCGCACGACTGGACGCGACGAACACTGAAGCTTTCTTT
cdr3_aa: CASSARLDATNTEAFF

d_call: TRBD2
clone_size: .
j_call: TRBJ2-1
v_call: TRBV6-2/TRBV6-3
cdr3_nt: TGTGCCAGCAGTAAGCTAGCGGGCCTGGGGGGGGAGCAGTTCTTC
cdr3_aa: CASSKLAGLGGEQFF

d_call: TRBD2
clone_size: .
j_call: TRBJ2-5
v_call: TRBV5-5
cdr3_nt: TGTGCCAGCAGCTTGGTGCGGGGGGGCCTTGAGACCCAGTACTTC
cdr3_aa: CASSLVRGGLETQYF

d_call: TRBD1
clone_size: .
j_call: TRBJ1-1
v_call: TRBV19
cdr3_nt: TGTGCCAGTAGTGATAATATGGGACAGGAGAACACTGAAGCTTTCTTT
cdr3_aa: CASSDNMGQENTEAFF

d_call: TRBD1
clone_size: once
j_call: TRBJ2-7
v_call: TRBV11-3
cdr3_nt: TGTGCCAGCAGCTTACGACAGGGCGCCGAGCAGTACTTC
cdr3_aa: CASSLRQGAEQYF

d_call: .
clone_size: .
j_call: TRBJ2-7
v_call: TRBV30
cdr3_nt: TGTGCCTGGAGCGGAACCTACGAGCAGTACTTC
cdr3_aa: CAWSGTYEQYF

d_call: .
clone_size: .
j_call: TRBJ1-1
v_call: TRBV24-1
cdr3_nt: TGTGCCACCAGTCCGACTGGGGGTGAAGCTTTCTTT
cdr3_aa: CATSPTGGEAFF

d_call: .
clone_size: few
j_call: TRBJ2-7
v_call: TRBV3-1/TRBV3-2
cdr3_nt: TGTGCCAGCAGCCTTTCTACTTCGGGAGAGCAGTACTTC
cdr3_aa: CASSLSTSGEQYF

d_call: .
clone_size: .
j_call: TRBJ1-2
v_call: TRBV5-1
cdr3_nt: TGCGCCAGCAGCTTGGCGGGTAAAGTGGACTATGGCTACACCTTC
cdr3_aa: CASSLAGKVDYGYTF

d_call: TRBD2
clone_size: .
j_call: TRBJ2-1
v_call: TRBV15
cdr3_nt: TGTGCCACCGCACTAGCGGGCTCCTACAATGAGCAGTTCTTC
cdr3_aa: CATALAGSYNEQFF

d_call: .
clone_size: .
j_call: TRBJ2-3
v_call: TRBV27
cdr3_nt: TGTGCCAGCAGTTTATCGAGCACAGATACGCAGTATTTT
cdr3_aa: CASSLSSTDTQYF

d_call: .
clone_size: .
j_call: TRBJ1-1
v_call: TRBV10-1
cdr3_nt: TGCGCCAGCAGTGACGGGAGGGACACTGAAGCTTTCTTT
cdr3_aa: CASSDGRDTEAFF

d_call: .
clone_size: .
j_call: TRBJ1-2
v_call: TRBV5-8
cdr3_nt: TGTGCCAGTATTACGGGCGGACGGAACTATGGCTACACCTTC
cdr3_aa: CASITGGRNYGYTF

d_call: .
clone_size: .
j_call: TRBJ2-7
v_call: TRBV18
cdr3_nt: TGTGCCAGCTTAGAGACAAATACCTACGAGCAGTACTTC
cdr3_aa: CASLETNTYEQYF

d_call: TRBD2
clone_size: .
j_call: TRBJ2-5
v_call: TRBV11-2
cdr3_nt: TGTGCCAGCAGCTTAGGCGGGAGCCTCGGCGAGACCCAGTACTTC
cdr3_aa: CASSLGGSLGETQYF

d_call: TRBD2
clone_size: .
j_call: TRBJ2-7
v_call: TRBV29-1
cdr3_nt: TGCAGCGTTGAGGGCGGGAGGTACGAGCAGTACTTC
cdr3_aa: CSVEGGRYEQYF

d_call: .
clone_size: .
j_call: TRBJ2-1
v_call: TRBV5-4
cdr3_nt: TGTGCCAGCAGCTACGACAACAATGAGCAGTTCTTC
cdr3_aa: CASSYDNNEQFF

d_call: .
clone_size: .
j_call: TRBJ2-1
v_call: TRBV9
cdr3_nt: TGTGCCAGCAGCGTAGGCTGGAGGTACGGGTACAATGAGCAGTTCTTC
cdr3_aa: CASSVGWRYGYNEQFF

d_call: .
clone_size: .
j_call: TRBJ2-2
v_call: TRBV12-5
cdr3_nt: TGTGCTAGTGCCCTAAGACCCGGAGGGATCACCGGGGAGCTGTTTTTT
cdr3_aa: CASALRPGGITGELFF

d_call: .
clone_size: .
j_call: TRBJ2-7
v_call: TRBV2
cdr3_nt: TGTGCCAGCAGTGAACGGAGCTCCTACGAGCAGTACTTC
cdr3_aa: CASSERSSYEQYF

d_call: .
clone_size: .
j_call: TRBJ1-2
v_call: TRBV6-5
cdr3_nt: TGTGCCAGCAGTTACTCCACCGGAGGCGTAGGGACCCGCTACACCTTC
cdr3_aa: CASSYSTGGVGTRYTF

d_call: .
clone_size: .
j_call: TRBJ1-1
v_call: TRBV7-9
cdr3_nt: TGTGCCAGCAGCCCCACTCGGAGAGGGAACACTGAAGCTTTCTTT
cdr3_aa: CASSPTRRGNTEAFF

d_call: TRBD1
clone_size: .
j_call: TRBJ1-2
v_call: TRBV25-1
cdr3_nt: TGTGCCAGCAGTGTACCGGGACAGCTCTATGGCTACACCTTC
cdr3_aa: CASSVPGQLYGYTF

d_call: TRBD1
clone_size: .
j_call: TRBJ1-2
v_call: TRBV11-2
cdr3_nt: TGTGCCAGCAGCACCGGGACAGGGAATGGCTACACCTTC
cdr3_aa: CASSTGTGNGYTF

d_call: TRBD1
clone_size: .
j_call: TRBJ1-2
v_call: TRBV5-1
cdr3_nt: TGCGCCAGCAGCTTGGCCCTGACAGGGGCGTATGGCTACACCTTC
cdr3_aa: CASSLALTGAYGYTF

d_call: TRBD2
clone_size: .
j_call: TRBJ2-5
v_call: TRBV6-6
cdr3_nt: TGTGCCAGCAGTCGAACCGGGACTAGTCGGTCCGAGACCCAGTACTTC
cdr3_aa: CASSRTGTSRSETQYF

d_call: .
clone_size: few
j_call: TRBJ2-3
v_call: TRBV3-1/TRBV3-2
cdr3_nt: TGTGCCATCCCCCCTAAGGGGCGGGGGCCTCTCACAGATACGCAGTATTTT
cdr3_aa: CAIPPKGRGPLTDTQYF

d_call: .
clone_size: .
j_call: TRBJ2-1
v_call: TRBV5-4
cdr3_nt: TGTGCCAGCAGCCCGGGTGGGTTGTCGAAGGTGGATGAGCAGTTCTTC
cdr3_aa: CASSPGGLSKVDEQFF

d_call: TRBD1
clone_size: .
j_call: TRBJ1-2
v_call: TRBV19
cdr3_nt: TGTGCCAGTAGTATCCAACCCGGGACAGGGGATGGCTACACCTTC
cdr3_aa: CASSIQPGTGDGYTF

d_call: TRBD1
clone_size: .
j_call: TRBJ1-2
v_call: TRBV27
cdr3_nt: TGTGCCAGCAGTATCAGCCGGACAGGGGGTCATGGCTACACCTTC
cdr3_aa: CASSISRTGGHGYTF

d_call: TRBD1
clone_size: .
j_call: TRBJ2-1
v_call: TRBV11-2
cdr3_nt: TGTGCCAGCAGCGGACAGCCGGGACAGGGCTTCAATGAGCAGTTCTTC
cdr3_aa: CASSGQPGQGFNEQFF

d_call: .
clone_size: .
j_call: TRBJ2-7
v_call: TRBV7-9
cdr3_nt: TGTGCCAGCAGCTCGATATACGAGCAGTACTTC
cdr3_aa: CASSSIYEQYF

d_call: .
clone_size: .
j_call: TRBJ2-3
v_call: TRBV7-9
cdr3_nt: TGTGCCAGCGGCTTCGAGGGCAGCCGGGGTACGCAGTATTTT
cdr3_aa: CASGFEGSRGTQYF

d_call: .
clone_size: .
j_call: TRBJ2-5
v_call: TRBV2
cdr3_nt: TGTGCCAGCCGCCTAGGAGAGACCCAGTACTTC
cdr3_aa: CASRLGETQYF

d_call: .
clone_size: .
j_call: TRBJ2-3
v_call: TRBV5-1
cdr3_nt: TGCGCCAGCAGCTCCGGGACGCAGTATTACAGCACAGATACGCAGTATTTT
cdr3_aa: CASSSGTQYYSTDTQYF

d_call: .
clone_size: few
j_call: TRBJ1-5
v_call: TRBV6-5
cdr3_nt: TGTGCCAGCAGGTCCATGGGGGGGGCTGGTCAGCCCCAGCATTTT
cdr3_aa: CASRSMGGAGQPQHF

d_call: .
clone_size: .
j_call: TRBJ2-1
v_call: TRBV11-2
cdr3_nt: TGTGCCAGCAGCTTAGATCCAGGGTCCTACAATGAGCAGTTCTTC
cdr3_aa: CASSLDPGSYNEQFF

d_call: .
clone_size: once
j_call: TRBJ2-2
v_call: TRBV18
cdr3_nt: TGTGCCAGCTCATTTAAAGAGCTGTTTTTT
cdr3_aa: CASSFKELFF

d_call: .
clone_size: once
j_call: TRBJ2-2
v_call: TRBV4-1
cdr3_nt: TGCGCCAGCAGCCAAGTGCGGAACACCGGGGAGCTGTTTTTT
cdr3_aa: CASSQVRNTGELFF

d_call: .
clone_size: .
j_call: TRBJ2-3
v_call: TRBV7-8
cdr3_nt: TGTGCCAGCAGTTACGGGGACGACTTGGGCACAGATACGCAGTATTTT
cdr3_aa: CASSYGDDLGTDTQYF

d_call: .
clone_size: .
j_call: TRBJ2-7
v_call: TRBV6-5
cdr3_nt: TGTGCCAGCAGCGCGGGACTTGAGGAGCAGTACTTC
cdr3_aa: CASSAGLEEQYF

d_call: .
clone_size: .
j_call: TRBJ2-2
v_call: TRBV30
cdr3_nt: TGTGCCTGGAGTGTTGGAGGGAACGGGGAGCTGTTTTTT
cdr3_aa: CAWSVGGNGELFF

d_call: .
clone_size: .
j_call: TRBJ2-1
v_call: TRBV7-9
cdr3_nt: TGTGCCAGCAGCTCCGCGGAGGGATACAATGAGCAGTTCTTC
cdr3_aa: CASSSAEGYNEQFF

d_call: .
clone_size: .
j_call: TRBJ1-6
v_call: TRBV27
cdr3_nt: TGTGCCAGCAGTTTAGGGGGGTTCGCCTATAATTCACCCCTCCACTTT
cdr3_aa: CASSLGGFAYNSPLHF

d_call: .
clone_size: .
j_call: TRBJ1-1
v_call: TRBV7-8
cdr3_nt: TGTGCCAGCAGCTTGAGGACGGCGAACACTGAAGCTTTCTTT
cdr3_aa: CASSLRTANTEAFF